These 21 T cell receptor beta chains were sequenced from one sample in a study of T cells in Graves' hyperthyroidism and ophthalmopathy. TCR beta CDR3 regions were amplified from RNA. The HTBI primer set drove a first-round RT-PCR of the TCR CDR3. TCRdb itself ran the multiplex PCR reads through MiXCR, one entry per CDR3 protein. The table includes about 530,000 distinct CDR3 sequences, over 15% detected once. Sequenced input: blood. The receptors were sampled from a young woman with Graves' ophthalmopathy.

Note on this clonotype: A much larger clonotype is one base distant, so this may be a read error. V and J are TRBV7-2 and TRBJ2-7; TRBD2 is a possible D gene (6 bases). V was pared by 5 bases and J by 0 bases, with 14 bases between. The CDR3 covers 15 residues. Germline assignment: CDR1 SGHTA and CDR2 FQGNSA. CDR3 in amino acids: CASSTTDGGSYEQYF. The CDR3 DNA reads as TGTGCCAGCAGCACCACAGACGGGGGCTCCTACGAGCAGTACTTC.

In its sample, this clonotype was seen a few times. The chain uses TRBV11-2 and TRBJ1-5; 7 nucleotides agree with TRBD1. This CDR3 has 15 amino acids. Trimming took 1 base from V and 6 from J; bases not matched to a gene: 6. Germline lookup yields CDR1 SGHAT and CDR2 FQNNGV. The DNA for the CDR3 is TGTGCCAGCAGCTTAGCCCCGGGACAGTTTCAGCCCCAGCATTTT. Protein sequence: CASSLAPGQFQPQHF.

This clonotype was seen many times. The chain recombines TRBV28 with TRBJ1-5; the D is unclear. Germline CDR1 MDHEN, CDR2 SYDVKM. The CDR3 contains 14 residues. Trimming left V 8 bases short and J 4 bases short, with 15 bases between. CDR3 DNA sequence: TGTGCCAGCCAAACCGGGATCGAGAATCAGCCCCAGCATTTT. Its protein is CASQTGIENQPQHF.

Notes on this clonotype: The junction shows a germline mismatch at one end, possibly a read error. The gene calls are TRBV7-7 and TRBJ2-2; D may be TRBD2 (7 bases). The germline CDR1 and CDR2 sequences are SSHAT and FNYEAQ (reference sequence). The CDR3 totals 15 residues. Written as DNA, the CDR3 is TGTGCTAGCACTCTCCGGGGGGCCGGGACCGGGGAGCTGTTTTTT. Translating gives CASTLRGAGTGELFF.

The chain combines TRBV6-8 with TRBJ2-1; D unclear. V lost 6 bases and J lost 6, with 12 bases in between. The germline CDR1 and CDR2 sequences are MNHGY and SAAAGT. The CDR3 spans 13 residues. The CDR3 DNA reads as TGTGCCAGCAGAACCTTGACGTTCAATGAGCAGTTCTTC. Protein product: CASRTLTFNEQFF.

The V gene is TRBV7-6, the J gene TRBJ1-2; 8 nucleotides match TRBD1. The CDR3 is 18 amino acids. After removal of 5 bases from V and 4 bases from J, the junction contained 18 bases not matched to a gene. The V gene's germline CDR1 is SGHVS and CDR2 FNYEAQ. CDR3 protein: CASSPIQTGDADPYGYTF. The CDR3 DNA reads as TGTGCCAGCAGCCCGATTCAGACAGGGGACGCGGACCCCTATGGCTACACCTTC.

This clonotype occurred a few times. The chain joins TRBV5-1 to TRBJ2-3, with TRBD2 matching over 10 bases. The CDR3 contains 17 residues. V dropped 0 bases and J dropped 3; count of bases not matched to a gene: 7. Germline V CDR1 and CDR2: SGHRS, YFSETQ. The CDR3 DNA reads as TGCGCCAGCAGCTTGGCCGGTTTTAGCGGGAGGACAGATACGCAGTATTTT. Amino acids: CASSLAGFSGRTDTQYF.

This clonotype was observed a few times. The chain recombines TRBV28 with TRBJ1-1; D is unresolved. CDR1 MDHEN and CDR2 SYDVKM come from the germline V gene. The CDR3 is 15 amino acids. Trimming removed 3 bases at V and 1 base at J, with 12 bases between. The CDR3 bases are TGTGCCAGCAGTTTCCCGGGTCGAGCGAACACTGAAGCTTTCTTT. It codes for CASSFPGRANTEAFF.

The rearrangement joins TRBV19 to TRBJ2-7; possible D gene TRBD2, 5 bases. Germline V gene data show CDR1 as LNHDA and CDR2 as SQIVND (reference sequence). This CDR3 is 13 amino acids long. V was clipped by 5 bases and J by 5 bases, with 13 bases between them. DNA of the CDR3: TGTGCCAGTAGTCCCCGGGATCATGACGAGCAGTACTTC. This gives the protein CASSPRDHDEQYF.

This clonotype was seen ten or more times. V is TRBV2 and J is TRBJ2-1, with D uncertain. V shed 4 bases and J shed 9 bases, with 16 bases lying between them. CDR1 SNHLY and CDR2 FYNNEI come from the germline V gene. This CDR3 spans 14 amino acids. The CDR3 loop is CASSAASPLGEQFF. CDR3 coding DNA: TGTGCCAGCAGTGCGGCGTCCCCTCTGGGTGAGCAGTTCTTC.

This clonotype was observed many times. The V call is TRBV28, the J call TRBJ2-1; TRBD1 might be the D (6 bases). Germline CDR1 and CDR2: MDHEN and SYDVKM. V lost 10 bases to trimming and J lost 1 base, with 20 bases between them. The CDR3 runs to 16 residues. CDR3 residues: CATLRDIEISYNEQFF. The CDR3 DNA reads as TGTGCCACCCTCCGGGACATCGAAATTTCCTACAATGAGCAGTTCTTC.

In its sample, this clonotype was seen a few times. The chain joins TRBV9 to TRBJ1-1, with D perhaps TRBD1 (6 bases). The CDR3 spans 15 residues. Germline V gene data show CDR1 as SGDLS and CDR2 as YYNGEE. Trimming removed 0 bases from V and 3 bases from J, with 12 bases in between. DNA of the CDR3: TGTGCCAGCAGCGTAGACCCAGGGGAGGACACTGAAGCTTTCTTT. It codes for CASSVDPGEDTEAFF.

The table lists this clonotype with many counts. The chain carries TRBV2 and TRBJ2-3, with 8 bases aligning to TRBD2. The CDR3 is 15 amino acids. Trimming cost V 2 bases and J 3 bases; bases outside gene matches: 4. Germline-derived CDR1 and CDR2 are SNHLY and FYNNEI. In DNA, the CDR3 is TGTGCCAGCAGTGAAAACGGGGGGGCGACAGATACGCAGTATTTT. Translation gives CASSENGGATDTQYF.

The chain uses TRBV20-1 and TRBJ2-1; 16 bases fit TRBD2. Losses at the gene ends were 6 bases for V and 3 bases for J; bases not matched to a gene: 11. The CDR3 extends over 18 amino acids. CDR1 and CDR2 (germline): DFQATT, SNEGSKA (reference sequence). The CDR3 protein is CSAPGLAGGERFYNEQFF. Written as DNA, the CDR3 is TGCAGTGCCCCGGGACTAGCGGGAGGGGAGAGGTTCTACAATGAGCAGTTCTTC.

This clonotype occurred many times. The junction differs from germline at one of its ends, possibly a read error. The CDR3 region has the DNA TGTGCCAGCAGCCTAGAAGTAGCGGGGAGCGGCCAAGAGACCCAGTACTTC. As protein: CASSLEVAGSGQETQYF. The V call is TRBV11-2, the J call TRBJ2-5; 8 bases are a match to TRBD2. Looked up from germline, CDR1 is SGHAT and CDR2 is FQNNGV. The CDR3 loop spans 17 amino acids.

This clonotype was recorded at least ten times. This chain joins TRBV6-1 and TRBJ2-5, with 8 bases aligning to TRBD1. With 5 bases clipped from V and 5 bases from J, the junction kept 10 bases outside the gene matches. From germline, CDR1 is MNHNS and CDR2 SASEGT. CDR3 size: 15 residues. Here the CDR3 reads CASSYVPGGAETQYF. The CDR3 region has the DNA TGTGCCAGCAGTTACGTCCCAGGGGGCGCCGAGACCCAGTACTTC.

The J gene is TRBJ2-7, the V gene TRBV7-3; 8 bases map to TRBD2. The V gene's germline CDR1 is SGHTA and CDR2 FQGTGA. J was trimmed by 6 bases and V by 6 bases; bases with no gene match: 13. The CDR3 has 15 residues. The CDR3 loop is CASSGSERGGSEQYF. CDR3 sequence (DNA): TGTGCCAGCAGTGGGAGTGAACGGGGGGGCAGCGAGCAGTACTTC.

This chain connects TRBV5-1 to TRBJ2-3; 8 bases match TRBD2. The V and J ends lost 0 bases and 5 bases, in that order; junction bases with no gene match: 5. The V gene's germline CDR1 is SGHRS and CDR2 YFSETQ. This CDR3 contains 15 residues. CDR3 amino acids: CASSLDGSGVDTQYF. The DNA for the CDR3 is TGCGCCAGCAGCTTGGATGGTAGCGGGGTAGATACGCAGTATTTT. The full variable domain, in which reference TRBV5-1 and TRBJ2-3 provide the parts outside the CDR3, is KAGVTQTPRYLIKTRGQQVTLSCSPISGHRSVSWYQQTPGQGLQFLFEYFSETQRNKGNFPGRFSGRQFSNSRSEMNVSTLELGDSALYLCASSLDGSGVDTQYFGPGTRLTVL.

This clonotype was picked up many times. The rearrangement joins TRBV28 to TRBJ1-2; D is unresolved. Trimming removed 4 bases at V and 5 bases at J, with 8 bases between. CDR3 length: 12 residues. CDR1 is MDHEN and CDR2 is SYDVKM in the germline V gene. The DNA of the CDR3 is TGTGCCAGCAGTTGGGGAGGATATGGCTACACCTTC. Its translation is CASSWGGYGYTF.

This clonotype was picked up many times. This chain links TRBV30 with TRBJ1-1; D is uncertain. V was trimmed by 3 bases and J by 1 base, leaving 18 bases between them. CDR3 length: 16 residues. Germline V lookup: CDR1 GTSNPN, CDR2 SVGIG (reference sequence). In nucleotides, the CDR3 is TGTGCCTGGAGCGAGGCGTTGGGCAGAACGAACACTGAAGCTTTCTTT. Residues: CAWSEALGRTNTEAFF. The full variable domain, its missing parts supplied by reference TRBV30 and TRBJ1-1, is SQTIHQWPATLVQPVGSPLSLECTVEGTSNPNLYWYRQAAGRGLQLLFYSVGIGQISSEVPQNLSASRPQDRQFILSSKKLLLSDSGFYLCAWSEALGRTNTEAFFGQGTRLTVV.

This clonotype has more than one count but fewer than ten. J is TRBJ1-3 and V is TRBV2; D is unresolved. V lost 6 bases, J lost 0 bases, and 12 bases lay in between. The CDR3 consists of 15 residues. CDR1 is SNHLY, CDR2 FYNNEI, per germline. CDR3 coding DNA: TGTGCCAGCAGCCCCCGAGTTAGCTCTGGAAACACCATATATTTT. This sequence encodes CASSPRVSSGNTIYF. Variable domain in full (rest from reference TRBV2 and TRBJ1-3): EPEVTQTPSHQVTQMGQEVILRCVPISNHLYFYWYRQILGQKVEFLVSFYNNEISEKSEIFDDQFSVERPDGSNFTLKIRSTKLEDSAMYFCASSPRVSSGNTIYFGEGSWLTVV.